Below are 16 T cell receptor beta chains sequenced from a single sample in a study of shared clonotypes between healthy human individuals. TCRdb's copy holds only in-frame clones and misses some; the assay was immunoSEQ multiplex PCR. The sample records fewer than 600,000 clones, 79% being singletons. Sample: PBMCs. The source is a middle-aged woman in good health. Some clones in this sample may be carry-over from other donors' samples.

This chain connects TRBV19 to TRBJ1-5; D possibly corresponds to TRBD1 (5 bases). The CDR3 is 17 amino acids. V was cut by 3 bases and J by 2 bases, with 17 bases left in between. Germline V gene lookup returns CDR1 LNHDA and CDR2 SQIVND (reference sequence). The CDR3 DNA follows: TGTGCCAGTAGTATGAGTGGGGGACGAGTCCGCAATCAGCCCCAGCATTTT. Its protein is CASSMSGGRVRNQPQHF. Full variable domain (rest looked up from reference TRBV19 and TRBJ1-5): DGGITQSPKYLFRKEGQNVTLSCEQNLNHDAMYWYRQDPGQGLRLIYYSQIVNDFQKGDIAEGYSVSREKKESFPLTVTSAQKNPTAFYLCASSMSGGRVRNQPQHFGDGTRLSIL.

The chain has TRBV28 and TRBJ2-3; 7 nucleotides line up with TRBD2. Trimming cost V 5 bases and J 3 bases; bases outside gene matches: 11. CDR1 is MDHEN, CDR2 SYDVKM, per germline. This CDR3 region has 16 residues. CDR3 residues: CASSILRTSATDTQYF. The CDR3 DNA sequence: TGTGCCAGCAGTATTCTTCGGACTAGTGCGACAGATACGCAGTATTTT.

On this clone itself: One base separates it from a far larger clone, so it is likely a read error. The chain recombines TRBV28 with TRBJ2-7; tentative D call: TRBD1 (6 bases). The CDR3 runs to 15 residues. V lost 7 bases and J lost 4, with 20 bases in between. Germline loops: CDR1 MDHEN, CDR2 SYDVKM. CDR3 in amino acids: CASTPSAMTGYEQYF. In nucleotides, the CDR3 is TGTGCCAGCACCCCCTCCGCAATGACAGGATACGAGCAGTACTTC.

V is TRBV7-2 and J is TRBJ2-5, with a tentative D call TRBD1 (5 bases). Per the germline V gene, CDR1 is SGHTA and CDR2 is FQGNSA. CDR3 length: 14 amino acids. Trimming took off 4 bases at V and 0 bases at J, with 9 bases between the two ends. In nucleotides, the CDR3 is TGTGCCAGCAGCTCCAGGGCCTACCAAGAGACCCAGTACTTC. It yields the protein CASSSRAYQETQYF.

The chain has TRBV18 and TRBJ1-2; 7 nucleotides match TRBD1. Losses at the gene ends were 5 bases for V and 5 bases for J; bases not matched to a gene: 2. This CDR3 has 12 residues. CDR1 KGHSH and CDR2 LQKENI come from the germline V gene. CDR3 loop: CASSTGQYGYTF. The CDR3 DNA sequence: TGTGCCAGCTCAACGGGACAGTATGGCTACACCTTC.

In this sample, this clone turned up once. CDR3 region: CASRASGLGETQYF. For the CDR3, the DNA is TGTGCCAGCCGCGCCTCGGGGCTTGGAGAGACCCAGTACTTC. The chain has TRBV18 and TRBJ2-5, with D perhaps given as TRBD1 or TRBD2 (5 bases each). V lost 8 bases and J lost 4, with 17 bases in between. This CDR3 is 14 amino acids long. Germline CDR1 is KGHSH and CDR2 is LQKENI.

This chain uses TRBV7-9 with TRBJ2-7; either TRBD1 or TRBD2 may fit D (5 bases each). V lost 5 bases and J lost 2, with 19 bases in between. Germline V gene lookup returns CDR1 SEHNR and CDR2 FQNEAQ (reference sequence). The CDR3 is 16 amino acids. The CDR3 loop is CASSPDESGHTYEQYF. The CDR3 DNA is TGTGCCAGCAGCCCGGACGAGTCGGGGCATACCTACGAGCAGTACTTC.

The chain combines TRBV19 with TRBJ1-1; a weak D match, TRBD1 (5 bases). V dropped 6 bases and J dropped 6 bases, with 8 bases sitting between them. CDR3 size: 11 residues. CDR1 and CDR2 (germline): LNHDA, SQIVND (reference sequence). The CDR3 loop is CASRGTAEAFF. CDR3 nucleotides: TGTGCCAGTAGGGGGACTGCTGAAGCTTTCTTT.

V usage is TRBV5-1 and J usage is TRBJ2-1, with a tentative D call TRBD2 (6 bases). CDR1 is SGHRS and CDR2 is YFSETQ in the germline V gene. This CDR3 region has 16 residues. Trimming took 2 bases from V and 0 from J, leaving 12 bases between them. The CDR3, as DNA: TGCGCCAGCAGCTTTCGCCGGGACTTCTCCTACAATGAGCAGTTCTTC. Protein product: CASSFRRDFSYNEQFF. Based on the CDR3 plus reference TRBV5-1 and TRBJ2-1, the full variable domain is KAGVTQTPRYLIKTRGQQVTLSCSPISGHRSVSWYQQTPGQGLQFLFEYFSETQRNKGNFPGRFSGRQFSNSRSEMNVSTLELGDSALYLCASSFRRDFSYNEQFFGPGTRLTVL.

This sequence joins TRBV6-1 and TRBJ1-2; D is ambiguous. CDR1 and CDR2 (germline): MNHNS, SASEGT. The CDR3 is made up of 14 amino acids. The germline V and J ends were trimmed by 0 bases and 0 bases, with 5 bases remaining between them. CDR3 DNA: TGTGCCAGCAGTGAAGCGGGGACTAACTATGGCTACACCTTC. Residues: CASSEAGTNYGYTF.

As concerns this clone: Within the sample, other DNA sequences also encode this same CDR3. The rearrangement joins TRBV28 to TRBJ1-2; 7 bases map to TRBD1. Germline V CDR1 and CDR2: MDHEN, SYDVKM. Losses at the gene ends were 2 bases for V and 5 bases for J; bases not matched to a gene: 5. The CDR3 covers 14 residues. The CDR3 reads CASSLGQGGYGYTF. The CDR3 region has the DNA TGTGCCAGCAGTTTAGGCCAGGGGGGATATGGCTACACCTTC.

This chain connects TRBV9 to TRBJ1-1; 9 positions match TRBD1. This CDR3 has 15 residues. J gave up 0 bases and V 3 bases, and 3 bases lay outside the gene matches. CDR1 is SGDLS, CDR2 YYNGEE, per germline. The CDR3 DNA is TGTGCCAGCAGCGCGAGGACAGGGGTGAACACTGAAGCTTTCTTT. Protein: CASSARTGVNTEAFF.

J is TRBJ1-1 and V is TRBV5-1; D is perhaps TRBD1 (6 bases). Trimming cost V 4 bases and J 2 bases, with 15 bases left between them. Per the germline V gene, CDR1 is SGHRS and CDR2 is YFSETQ. There are 15 residues in the CDR3. The CDR3 DNA is TGCGCCAGCAGCACGTCGACGGACAGTAACACTGAAGCTTTCTTT. Translated: CASSTSTDSNTEAFF. Complete variable domain (other parts from reference TRBV5-1 and TRBJ1-1): KAGVTQTPRYLIKTRGQQVTLSCSPISGHRSVSWYQQTPGQGLQFLFEYFSETQRNKGNFPGRFSGRQFSNSRSEMNVSTLELGDSALYLCASSTSTDSNTEAFFGQGTRLTVV.

The rearrangement joins TRBV18 to TRBJ2-2; 7 bases fit TRBD2. The CDR3 runs 16 residues. V shed 1 base and J 0 bases; nucleotides not matched to a gene: 2. CDR1 is KGHSH, CDR2 LQKENI, per germline. CDR3: CASSPREGTNTGELFF. The CDR3, as DNA: TGTGCCAGCTCACCACGGGAGGGGACGAACACCGGGGAGCTGTTTTTT. Based on the CDR3 plus reference TRBV18 and TRBJ2-2, the full variable domain is NAGVMQNPRHLVRRRGQEARLRCSPMKGHSHVYWYRQLPEEGLKFMVYLQKENIIDESGMPKERFSAEFPKEGPSILRIQQVVRGDSAAYFCASSPREGTNTGELFFGEGSRLTVL.

To note about this clone: Additional DNA sequences in this sample encode the identical CDR3. The chain has TRBV6-5 and TRBJ1-2; 9 nucleotides line up with TRBD1. Germline CDR1 and CDR2: MNHEY and SVGAGI. The CDR3 length is 15 residues. J gave up 3 bases and V 2 bases, and 4 bases lay outside the gene matches. Here the CDR3 reads CASSYHRDRDYGYTF. In DNA form, the CDR3 reads TGTGCCAGCAGTTACCACCGGGACAGGGACTATGGCTACACCTTC.

This clone appeared once. The rearrangement links TRBV28 to TRBJ2-5; 10 nucleotides match TRBD2. The CDR3 loop spans 17 amino acids. J lost 6 bases, V lost 6 bases, and 16 bases had no gene match. CDR1 MDHEN and CDR2 SYDVKM come from the germline V gene. The CDR3: CASRGEVASGRRQTQYF. DNA of the CDR3: TGTGCCAGCAGGGGGGAGGTGGCTAGCGGGAGAAGGCAGACCCAGTACTTC.